This is a list of T cell receptor beta chains from one sample in a study of blood T cell repertoires in COVID-19. Clones were sequenced by immunoSEQ multiplex PCR, and TCRdb holds only the in-frame ones, with some missing. The sample carries roughly 50,000 clones, around 83% recorded once. The sample taken for sequencing was peripheral blood. Every receptor here comes from a man aged 70 or older with active COVID-19. The CDR3 runs from the conserved cysteine through the conserved F or W.

J gene,V gene,CDR3 protein
TRBJ1-2,TRBV3-1/TRBV3-2,CASSQGPAGYGYTF
TRBJ2-5,TRBV7-2,CASRAGIEETQYF
TRBJ2-7,TRBV7-2,CASSRTGSSYEQYF
TRBJ1-3,TRBV7-2,CASSLLTGNTIYF
TRBJ2-3,TRBV4-2,CASSQTGGGGTDTQYF
TRBJ2-6,TRBV11-1,CASSLAREDGANVLTF
TRBJ1-6,TRBV5-4,CASSTGQEYSPLHF
TRBJ2-7,TRBV18,CASSPGSYEQYF
TRBJ1-5,TRBV2,CASSEAGAERQPQHF
TRBJ2-3,TRBV9,CASSVGTREEDTQYF